The rows below give T cell receptor beta chains drawn from one sample of a study of OX40 agonist ivuxolimab in advanced cancers. Sequenced by immunoSEQ multiplex PCR; TCRdb stores in-frame clones only, minus some. The repertoire holds just under 95,000 clones, with roughly 84% as singletons. The input for sequencing was CD4+ or CD8+ T cells sorted from blood, taken in a trial of the OX40 agonist ivuxolimab. These TCRs come from an adult with an advanced solid tumor such as melanoma, head and neck, liver or kidney cancer. CDR3s include the opening cysteine and the closing phenylalanine or tryptophan. The order of the fields is CDR3 protein, CDR3 DNA, D gene, clone size, V gene, J gene. A D gene is named only where the DNA matches it firmly. Clone size is shown for a subset of rows, as once, few, many or a class of expanded clone.

CDR3: CSVALTRNMNTEAFF; DNA: TGCAGCGTTGCCCTCACGCGGAACATGAACACTGAAGCTTTCTTT; D: -; size: few; V: TRBV29-1; J: TRBJ1-1
CDR3: CASSPGREQYF; DNA: TGTGCCAGCAGTCCGGGGCGTGAGCAGTACTTC; D: -; size: -; V: TRBV14; J: TRBJ2-7
CDR3: CASSRGSPLVDQPQHF; DNA: TGTGCCAGCAGTCGGGGATCCCCCCTCGTCGATCAGCCCCAGCATTTT; D: -; size: -; V: TRBV2; J: TRBJ1-5
CDR3: CASNPQGTPAAFF; DNA: TGTGCCAGTAACCCACAGGGGACCCCTGCAGCTTTCTTT; D: TRBD1; size: -; V: TRBV2; J: TRBJ1-1
CDR3: CASSLRLAGQETQYF; DNA: TGTGCCAGCAGCTTGCGGCTAGCGGGGCAAGAGACCCAGTACTTC; D: TRBD2; size: once; V: TRBV5-4; J: TRBJ2-5
CDR3: CASSLNVPTQETQYF; DNA: TGCGCCAGCAGCTTGAATGTTCCCACCCAAGAGACCCAGTACTTC; D: -; size: -; V: TRBV5-1; J: TRBJ2-5
CDR3: CASSQGGSTNYGYTF; DNA: TGCGCCAGCAGCCAAGGTGGCAGTACCAACTATGGCTACACCTTC; D: -; size: -; V: TRBV4-1; J: TRBJ1-2
CDR3: CASSIELRTEGYTF; DNA: TGTGCCAGTAGTATAGAACTTAGGACAGAAGGCTACACCTTC; D: -; size: -; V: TRBV19; J: TRBJ1-2
CDR3: CASSSRSTPWETQYF; DNA: TGTGCCAGCAGCTCCCGCTCGACCCCCTGGGAGACCCAGTACTTC; D: -; size: -; V: TRBV7-8; J: TRBJ2-5
CDR3: CASSIGRASPQHF; DNA: TGTGCCAGTAGTATAGGCAGGGCAAGTCCCCAGCATTTT; D: -; size: -; V: TRBV19; J: TRBJ1-5